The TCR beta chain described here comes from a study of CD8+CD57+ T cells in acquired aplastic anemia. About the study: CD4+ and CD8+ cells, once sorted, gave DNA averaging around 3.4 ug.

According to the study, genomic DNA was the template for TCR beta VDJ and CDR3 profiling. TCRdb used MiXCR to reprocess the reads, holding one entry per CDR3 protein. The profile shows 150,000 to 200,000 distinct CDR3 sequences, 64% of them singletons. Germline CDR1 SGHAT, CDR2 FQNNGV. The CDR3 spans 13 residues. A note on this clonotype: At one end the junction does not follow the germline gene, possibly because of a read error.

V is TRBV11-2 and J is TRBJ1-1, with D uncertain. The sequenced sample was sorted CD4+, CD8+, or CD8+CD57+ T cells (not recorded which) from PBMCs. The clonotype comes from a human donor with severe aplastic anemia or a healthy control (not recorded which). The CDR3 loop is CASSLGTNTESFF. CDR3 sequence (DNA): TGTGCCAGCAGCTTAGGGACGAACACTGAATCTTTCTTT. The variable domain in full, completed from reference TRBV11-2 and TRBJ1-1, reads EAGVAQSPRYKIIEKRQSVAFWCNPISGHATLYWYQQILGQGPKLLIQFQNNGVVDDSQLPKDRFSAERLKGVDSTLKIQPAKLEDSAVYLCASSLGTNTESFFGQGTRLTVV.